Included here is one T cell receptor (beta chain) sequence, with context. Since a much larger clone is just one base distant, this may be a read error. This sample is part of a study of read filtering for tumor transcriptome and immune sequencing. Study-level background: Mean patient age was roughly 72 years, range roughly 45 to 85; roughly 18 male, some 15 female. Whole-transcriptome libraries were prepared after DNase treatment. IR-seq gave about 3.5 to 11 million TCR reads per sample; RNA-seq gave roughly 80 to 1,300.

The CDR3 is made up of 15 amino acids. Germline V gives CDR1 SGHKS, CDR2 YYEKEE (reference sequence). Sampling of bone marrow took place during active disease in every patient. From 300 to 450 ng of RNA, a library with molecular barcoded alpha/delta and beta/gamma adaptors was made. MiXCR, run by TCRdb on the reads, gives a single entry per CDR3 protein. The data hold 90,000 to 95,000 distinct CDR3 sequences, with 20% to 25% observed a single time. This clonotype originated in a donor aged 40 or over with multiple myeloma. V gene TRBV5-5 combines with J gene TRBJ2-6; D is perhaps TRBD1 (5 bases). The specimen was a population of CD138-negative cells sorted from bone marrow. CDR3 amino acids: CSSSTSGTGANVLTF. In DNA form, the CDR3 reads TGTTCCAGCAGCACCTCAGGGACTGGGGCCAACGTCCTGACTTTC.